The 10 T cell receptor beta chains given below trace back to one sample, sequenced in a study of shared clonotypes between healthy human individuals. Only CD45RO-negative cells positively selected for CCR7 counted as naive CD8 cells, so terminally differentiated effector memory CD45RA+ cells were excluded. Data came from immunoSEQ multiplex PCR; TCRdb stores just in-frame clones and leaves some out. The sample comprises over 2,000,000 clones, 80% to 95% of which are singletons, and more than 1.5% rests with the top ten. The sequenced sample was naive CD8+ T cells from PBMCs. The receptors shown here come from a man between 18 and 35 years old in good health. Some clones in this sample may be carry-over from other donors' samples.

On this clone: Germline is not matched at one junction end, which may reflect a read error. V and J are TRBV28 and TRBJ2-1; D remains ambiguous. Germline assignment: CDR1 MDHEN and CDR2 SYDVKM. This CDR3 region has 12 residues. The CDR3 loop reads CASGSSYNEQFF. CDR3 coding DNA: TGCGCCTCCGGAAGCTCCTACAATGAGCAGTTCTTC. Full variable domain (missing parts from reference TRBV28 and TRBJ2-1): DVKVTQSSRYLVKRTGEKVFLECVQDMDHENMFWYRQDPGLGLRLIYFSYDVKMKEKGDIPEGYSVSREKKERFSLILESASTNQTSMYLCASGSSYNEQFFGPGTRLTVL.

This chain links TRBV4-1 with TRBJ2-1, with unresolved D. Germline CDR1 reads MGHRA; CDR2 reads YSYEKL. Deletions cut 0 bases from V and 0 bases from J, with 6 bases between. CDR3 length: 15 amino acids. The CDR3 here is CASSQDSYSYNEQFF. The CDR3 DNA is TGCGCCAGCAGCCAAGACAGCTACTCCTACAATGAGCAGTTCTTC.

The chain recombines TRBV5-4 with TRBJ2-3; 7 positions agree with TRBD1. Per germline, CDR1 SGHNT and CDR2 YYREEE (reference sequence). V lost 4 bases to trimming and J lost 0 bases; unmatched junction nucleotides: 8. CDR3 length equals 16 residues. Here the CDR3 DNA reads TGTGCCAGCAGCGTCGGACAGGAGCCTAGCACAGATACGCAGTATTTT. Translated, it gives CASSVGQEPSTDTQYF.

This clone occurred once. The chain couples TRBV29-1 to TRBJ1-2, with 8 positions matching TRBD1. Per the germline V gene, CDR1 is SQVTM and CDR2 is ANQGSEA. The ends lost 0 bases at V and 2 bases at J; junction bases unmatched: 11. The CDR3 runs 17 residues. The DNA of the CDR3 is TGCAGCGTTGAAGATCGTGCAGGGGGCGCGAGGAACTATGGCTACACCTTC. This translates into CSVEDRAGGARNYGYTF.

The chain carries TRBV4-1 and TRBJ2-7; D gene ambiguous. Looked up from germline, CDR1 is MGHRA and CDR2 is YSYEKL. V gave up 4 bases and J gave up 0 bases, with 16 bases separating them. The CDR3 runs 16 residues. DNA for the CDR3: TGCGCCAGCAGCCCCAAGGCGACCGCTAACTCCTACGAGCAGTACTTC. It specifies CASSPKATANSYEQYF.

The chain is built from TRBV6-1 and TRBJ1-5; the match to TRBD1 covers 11 bases. The V segment lost 2 bases and the J segment 0 bases; nucleotides outside the gene matches: 9. CDR3 length equals 19 residues. The germline gives CDR1 MNHNS, CDR2 SASEGT. This chain's CDR3 is CASSETSGGTGGSNQPQHF. The CDR3 region has the DNA TGTGCCAGCAGTGAAACCAGTGGGGGGACAGGGGGTAGCAATCAGCCCCAGCATTTT.

This clone was counted a few times. The V call is TRBV5-1, the J call TRBJ1-3; D is ambiguous. The V end lost 4 bases, the J end lost 3 bases, and 2 bases lay between the germline ends. The CDR3 totals 11 residues. The germline CDR1 and CDR2 sequences are SGHRS and YFSETQ. DNA of the CDR3: TGCGCCAGCAGCGATGGAAACACCATATATTTT. Its protein is CASSDGNTIYF.

The chain couples TRBV29-1 to TRBJ2-5; tentatively, D is TRBD1 (5 bases). With the DNA end fitting TRBJ2-7 better, the J assignment may be wrong. The CDR3 covers 14 residues. Looked up from germline, CDR1 is SQVTM and CDR2 is ANQGSEA. CDR3 nucleotides: TGCAGCGCCCTTCGTGGCCAGGGCGACTACGAGCAGTACTTC. As protein: CSALRGQGDYEQYF.

As DNA, the CDR3 is TGTGCCAGCAGCCCCTTCCCGGGACCTATCTACGAGCAGTACTTC. Its protein is CASSPFPGPIYEQYF. The chain uses TRBV6-5 and TRBJ2-7, with D perhaps being TRBD1 or TRBD2 (5 bases each). Germline V gene lookup returns CDR1 MNHEY and CDR2 SVGAGI. The CDR3 contains 15 residues. The germline V and J ends were trimmed by 6 bases and 3 bases, with 18 bases remaining between them.

The sample holds one count of this clone. This chain joins TRBV6-1 and TRBJ2-2; 8 bases agree with TRBD2. The V gene's germline CDR1 is MNHNS and CDR2 SASEGT. This CDR3 has 16 amino acids. J lost 4 bases, V lost 2 bases, and 6 bases had no gene match. CDR3 sequence (DNA): TGTGCCAGCAGTGAACGGGTTAGCGGGGCCACCGGGGAGCTGTTTTTT. It is translated as CASSERVSGATGELFF.